Listed below are T cell receptor beta chains from one sample, sequenced in a study of blood T cell repertoires in COVID-19. The data were produced by immunoSEQ multiplex PCR, yet TCRdb's version contains in-frame clones alone and is incomplete. The sample has 45,000 to 50,000 clones; roughly 85% are singletons. Sequenced input: peripheral blood. These receptors all come from a woman of 80 years or more with COVID-19, enrolled during active disease. The CDR3 runs from the conserved cysteine through the conserved F or W. Each record gives: CDR3 protein, CDR3 DNA, D gene, V gene, clone size, J gene. D genes are given only for firm matches. Clone size is not always given. Where it is, it says once, few, many or a class for expanded clones.

CASSQDFGQGALEQYF,TGTGCCAGCAGCCAGGACTTCGGACAGGGGGCGCTCGAGCAGTACTTC,TRBD1,TRBV5-4,NA,TRBJ2-7
CAIRASGDQETQYF,TGTGCCATCAGGGCTAGCGGGGATCAAGAGACCCAGTACTTC,TRBD2,TRBV10-3,NA,TRBJ2-5
CASSSYRGTGELFF,TGTGCCAGCAGCTCTTACAGGGGAACCGGGGAGCTGTTTTTT,TRBD1,TRBV7-9,NA,TRBJ2-2
CASSEQANNEQYF,TGTGCCAGCAGTGAACAGGCGAACAACGAGCAGTACTTC,NA,TRBV6-1,many,TRBJ2-7
CASSPLRGQDEQYF,TGTGCCAGCTCACCACTTAGGGGGCAGGACGAGCAGTACTTC,TRBD1,TRBV18,few,TRBJ2-7
CASSFTAGEETQYF,TGCGCCAGCAGCTTCACAGCGGGGGAGGAGACCCAGTACTTC,TRBD2,TRBV5-1,NA,TRBJ2-5
CATSRDRLALAGGMSYEQYF,TGTGCCACCAGCAGAGATAGATTAGCTCTAGCGGGAGGAATGTCCTACGAGCAGTACTTC,TRBD2,TRBV15,NA,TRBJ2-7
CASSRDRVSGYTF,TGTGCCAGCAGCCGGGACAGGGTTTCTGGCTACACCTTC,TRBD1,TRBV6-5,NA,TRBJ1-2
CASSEEMGPADTQYF,TGTGCCAGCAGTGAAGAGATGGGGCCGGCAGATACGCAGTATTTT,NA,TRBV2,NA,TRBJ2-3
CASSQGGRLNQPQHF,TGTGCCAGCAGCCAAGGAGGTAGATTAAATCAGCCCCAGCATTTT,NA,TRBV3-1/TRBV3-2,NA,TRBJ1-5
CASSLDGKQPQHF,TGTGCCAGCAGCTTAGACGGGAAGCAGCCCCAGCATTTT,NA,TRBV11-2,NA,TRBJ1-5
CASSVGRAWDTQYF,TGTGCCAGCAGCGTAGGGAGGGCATGGGATACGCAGTATTTT,TRBD2,TRBV5-4,NA,TRBJ2-3
CASSPGLAGALDTQYF,TGTGCCAGCAGCCCCGGACTAGCGGGGGCACTAGATACGCAGTATTTT,TRBD2,TRBV3-1/TRBV3-2,NA,TRBJ2-3
CASSRIRTENIQYF,TGTGCCAGCAGCAGAATCAGGACAGAAAACATTCAGTACTTC,NA,TRBV21-1,once,TRBJ2-4
CASSPRTGIGPQHF,TGTGCCAGCAGCCCCCGGACGGGAATAGGGCCCCAGCATTTT,NA,TRBV9,NA,TRBJ1-5
CASSPGTSGSTDTQYF,TGCGCCAGCAGCCCCGGGACTAGCGGAAGCACAGATACGCAGTATTTT,TRBD2,TRBV5-1,NA,TRBJ2-3
CASSLRRTSGDGYNEQFF,TGTGCCAGCAGTTTAAGGAGGACTAGCGGGGATGGTTACAATGAGCAGTTCTTC,TRBD2,TRBV27,NA,TRBJ2-1
CASSSGTGWGETQYF,TGTGCCAGCAGCTCCGGGACAGGGTGGGGAGAGACCCAGTACTTC,TRBD1,TRBV7-2,NA,TRBJ2-5
CASSSHRDPYEQYF,TGTGCCAGCAGCTCCCACAGGGATCCCTACGAGCAGTACTTC,NA,TRBV7-2,NA,TRBJ2-7
CASSLRGGEGSNTIYF,TGTGCCAGCAGCCTCCGGGGGGGCGAAGGGTCCAACACCATATATTTT,NA,TRBV4-2,NA,TRBJ1-3
CASSATGQDNQPQHF,TGTGCCAGCAGCGCAACCGGACAGGACAATCAGCCCCAGCATTTT,TRBD1,TRBV7-2,NA,TRBJ1-5
CASILAGSADTQYF,TGTGCCAGCATCCTCGCGGGGAGCGCAGATACGCAGTATTTT,NA,TRBV5-5,NA,TRBJ2-3
CASSLPGQAVFEQYF,TGTGCCAGCAGCCTCCCGGGACAGGCCGTATTCGAGCAGTACTTC,TRBD1,TRBV7-9,NA,TRBJ2-7
CASSIGTGLKTQYF,TGTGCCAGCAGCATCGGGACAGGGTTGAAGACCCAGTACTTC,TRBD1,TRBV5-5,NA,TRBJ2-5
CATAPGGRNEKLFF,TGTGCCACCGCCCCGGGAGGCCGGAATGAAAAACTGTTTTTT,NA,TRBV28,NA,TRBJ1-4
CASREGQGRSTEAFF,TGTGCCAGCAGGGAGGGACAGGGGAGGAGCACTGAAGCTTTCTTT,TRBD1,TRBV7-9,NA,TRBJ1-1
CASSFGLGKGNEQFF,TGTGCCAGCAGTTTCGGACTAGGGAAGGGCAATGAGCAGTTCTTC,TRBD2,TRBV5-4,NA,TRBJ2-1
CASSRLADTQYF,TGTGCCAGCAGCCGATTAGCAGATACGCAGTATTTT,NA,TRBV12-3/TRBV12-4,NA,TRBJ2-3
CASSQTGVGYTF,TGTGCCAGCAGCCAGACAGGGGTGGGCTACACCTTC,TRBD1,TRBV6-5,NA,TRBJ1-2
CASSPGHPIQETQYF,TGTGCCAGCAGTCCGGGACACCCGATCCAAGAGACCCAGTACTTC,NA,TRBV6-2/TRBV6-3,NA,TRBJ2-5
CASSRLGPGSYNEQFF,TGCGCCAGCAGCCGCCTAGGCCCGGGATCCTACAATGAGCAGTTCTTC,NA,TRBV5-1,NA,TRBJ2-1
CAITRGAIRGTGELFF,TGTGCCATCACGCGGGGGGCGATCCGTGGCACCGGGGAGCTGTTTTTT,TRBD2,TRBV10-3,NA,TRBJ2-2
CASSEEHTEAFF,TGTGCCAGCAGTGAAGAGCACACTGAAGCTTTCTTT,NA,TRBV2,NA,TRBJ1-1
CASSLGQEPYGYTF,TGTGCCAGCAGCTTGGGACAGGAGCCTTATGGCTACACCTTC,NA,TRBV5-4,NA,TRBJ1-2
CASSQGRQGPLGKNIQYF,TGCGCCAGCAGCCAAGGTAGACAGGGCCCCCTAGGCAAAAACATTCAGTACTTC,TRBD1,TRBV4-1,NA,TRBJ2-4
CASSYSIIGNRRSGANVLTF,TGTGCCAGCAGTTACTCGATCATTGGAAACAGACGCTCTGGTGCCAACGTCCTGACTTTC,NA,TRBV6-2/TRBV6-3,NA,TRBJ2-6
CASSHRGQRLDEQYF,TGTGCCAGCAGCCACAGGGGGCAAAGGCTAGACGAGCAGTACTTC,TRBD1,TRBV5-4,NA,TRBJ2-7
CASSIGLAGGPPYEQYF,TGTGCCAGCAGTATCGGACTAGCGGGGGGGCCCCCCTACGAGCAGTACTTC,TRBD2,TRBV6-2/TRBV6-3,NA,TRBJ2-7
CASSLQAYQYF,TGTGCCAGCAGCCTACAGGCATATCAATACTTC,NA,TRBV12-3/TRBV12-4,NA,TRBJ2-5
CASNWDSNYNSPLHF,TGTGCCAGCAACTGGGACTCAAACTATAATTCACCCCTCCACTTT,NA,TRBV2,NA,TRBJ1-6
CASSFVSSYEQYF,TGTGCCAGCAGTTTTGTGAGCTCCTACGAGCAGTACTTC,NA,TRBV27,NA,TRBJ2-7
CASSPRGNTGELFF,TGTGCCAGCTCCCCCCGGGGGAACACCGGGGAGCTGTTTTTT,NA,TRBV9,NA,TRBJ2-2
CASSIRGSTYEQYF,TGTGCCAGTAGTATCCGTGGTTCCACTTACGAGCAGTACTTC,NA,TRBV19,NA,TRBJ2-7
CAISEFGAGGYNEQFF,TGTGCCATCAGTGAGTTCGGAGCGGGGGGATACAATGAGCAGTTCTTC,TRBD2,TRBV10-3,NA,TRBJ2-1
CASSPMGGQADTQYF,TGTGCCAGCAGCCCAATGGGAGGGCAGGCAGATACGCAGTATTTT,TRBD2,TRBV9,NA,TRBJ2-3
CSASPGGASNGYTF,TGCAGTGCTAGTCCAGGGGGCGCGAGCAATGGCTACACCTTC,TRBD1,TRBV20-1,once,TRBJ1-2
CATRRDSNQPQHF,TGTGCCACTAGAAGAGATAGCAATCAGCCCCAGCATTTT,NA,TRBV2,NA,TRBJ1-5
CASSVSGTSYNEQFF,TGTGCCAGCAGTGTTAGCGGGACCTCCTACAATGAGCAGTTCTTC,TRBD2,TRBV6-4,NA,TRBJ2-1
CASSPTGAYEQYF,TGTGCCAGCAGTCCGACGGGGGCCTACGAGCAGTACTTC,NA,TRBV12-3/TRBV12-4,few,TRBJ2-7
CASSFAGRINEQFF,TGTGCCAGCAGCTTTGCAGGGAGGATCAATGAGCAGTTCTTC,NA,TRBV7-3,NA,TRBJ2-1
CASSLRGTLQETQYF,TGTGCCAGCAGCTTGCGGGGAACTCTCCAAGAGACCCAGTACTTC,NA,TRBV7-2,NA,TRBJ2-5
CASSHGTGRGGGEAFF,TGTGCCAGCAGCCACGGGACAGGGAGGGGTGGGGGTGAAGCTTTCTTT,TRBD1,TRBV4-2,NA,TRBJ1-1
CASSPGTATNEKLFF,TGTGCCAGCTCCCCTGGGACAGCAACTAATGAAAAACTGTTTTTT,TRBD1,TRBV18,NA,TRBJ1-4
CASSLDRNTDTQYF,TGTGCCAGCAGCTTAGACAGAAACACAGATACGCAGTATTTT,NA,TRBV7-3,NA,TRBJ2-3
CASSKGEGTDREGRETQYF,TGTGCCAGCAGCAAAGGGGAGGGGACGGACAGGGAGGGAAGAGAGACCCAGTACTTC,NA,TRBV21-1,NA,TRBJ2-5
CASSPDTGELFF,TGCGCCAGCAGCCCCGACACCGGGGAGCTGTTTTTT,NA,TRBV5-1,NA,TRBJ2-2
CASQRAGTYEQYF,TGTGCCAGCCAAAGGGCGGGCACCTACGAGCAGTACTTC,NA,TRBV6-5,few,TRBJ2-7